Presented here are 32 T cell receptor beta chains from one specimen sequenced in a study of beta chain features in type 1 diabetes. Reverse transcribing all isolated RNA meant expressed TCRB transcripts were sequenced. Profiled with immunoSEQ multiplex PCR; TCRdb holds only in-frame clones, not every one. The table records under 250,000 clones, approximately 13% of them present only once. Their target antigens are unknown. Whole-study findings and limits: A moderate, significant TCRB CDR3 shortening appeared in type 1 diabetes across four CD4+ subsets.

Input material: naive CD4+ T cells from blood. Source of these receptors: a man between 25 and 39 years old with type 1 diabetes.

This clone was seen more than once but under ten times. The chain uses TRBV13 and TRBJ1-1, with D maybe TRBD1 (6 bases). V shed 5 bases and J shed 4 bases, with 11 bases lying between them. The CDR3 is made up of 13 amino acids. Germline V gene data show CDR1 as PRHDT and CDR2 as FYEKMQ (reference sequence). The CDR3: CASSPRGSTEAFF. The CDR3 nucleotides read TGTGCCAGCAGCCCCAGGGGCTCCACTGAAGCTTTCTTT. The entire variable domain, with the rest obtained from reference TRBV13 and TRBJ1-1, is as follows: AAGVIQSPRHLIKEKRETATLKCYPIPRHDTVYWYQQGPGQDPQFLISFYEKMQSDKGSIPDRFSAQQFSDYHSELNMSSLELGDSALYFCASSPRGSTEAFFGQGTRLTVV.

The chain links TRBV14 to TRBJ2-1; possibly TRBD2 for D (5 bases). The germline V and J ends were trimmed by 5 bases and 3 bases, with 17 bases remaining between them. CDR1 and CDR2 (germline): SGHDN, FVKESK. This CDR3 is 16 amino acids long. The CDR3 nucleotides read TGTGCCAGCAGCGACCCGGGATCTCCCTTCTACAATGAGCAGTTCTTC. Translated: CASSDPGSPFYNEQFF.

This clone was seen a few times. The V and J genes are TRBV27 and TRBJ2-3; D is unclear. Germline CDR1 MNHEY, CDR2 SMNVEV (reference sequence). The CDR3 loop spans 14 amino acids. V lost 5 bases and J 4 bases, leaving 13 bases between the germline ends. The CDR3 protein is CASSHSRVADTQYF. For the CDR3, the DNA is TGTGCCAGCAGTCACTCTCGTGTCGCAGATACGCAGTATTTT.

This clone occurred a few times. This CDR3 is also generated by other DNA sequences in the sample. V usage is TRBV19 and J usage is TRBJ1-5; perhaps TRBD1 as D (6 bases). Germline V gene data show CDR1 as LNHDA and CDR2 as SQIVND (reference sequence). The CDR3 is made up of 15 amino acids. The V and J ends lost 0 bases and 1 base respectively, with 7 bases between them. CDR3 coding DNA: TGTGCCAGTAGTATAGAGGGACACAGCAATCAGCCCCAGCATTTT. It yields the protein CASSIEGHSNQPQHF.

This clone has a handful of counts. The V gene is TRBV7-2, the J gene TRBJ1-1; 7 nucleotides agree with TRBD1. CDR1 is SGHTA and CDR2 is FQGNSA in the germline V gene. Trimming at V came to 5 bases and at J to 1 base, leaving 1 base not matched to a gene. The CDR3 length is 13 residues. This CDR3 reads CASSRDRNTEAFF. CDR3 coding DNA: TGTGCCAGCAGCCGGGACAGGAACACTGAAGCTTTCTTT.

This clone was observed a handful of times. The J gene is TRBJ2-5, the V gene TRBV2, with 11 bases that match TRBD2. CDR1 is SNHLY, CDR2 FYNNEI, per germline. V lost 4 bases to trimming and J lost 4 bases; unmatched junction nucleotides: 8. This CDR3 is 16 amino acids long. CDR3 DNA sequence: TGTGCCAGCAGTGTCGAGACCCTAGCGGGAGGAGAGACCCAGTACTTC. Translated: CASSVETLAGGETQYF.

The chain recombines TRBV11-2 with TRBJ2-5; TRBD1 matches 11 bases. Germline V gives CDR1 SGHAT, CDR2 FQNNGV. J gave up 4 bases and V 5 bases, and 6 bases lay outside the gene matches. This CDR3 is 15 amino acids long. The DNA for the CDR3 is TGTGCCAGCAGCCGACCGGGACAGGGGGTAGAGACCCAGTACTTC. It yields the protein CASSRPGQGVETQYF.

The chain couples TRBV4-1 to TRBJ1-1; 9 bases map to TRBD1. With V trimmed by 0 bases and J by 8 bases, 4 bases remained unmatched. The CDR3 length is 14 residues. Germline-derived CDR1 and CDR2 are MGHRA and YSYEKL. CDR3 in amino acids: CASSQEGQGREAFF. The DNA of the CDR3 is TGCGCCAGCAGCCAAGAGGGACAGGGAAGAGAAGCTTTCTTT.

This clone turned up a few times. The genes are TRBV7-6 and TRBJ2-5, with D perhaps TRBD2 (6 bases). CDR3 length: 16 amino acids. Germline CDR1 SGHVS, CDR2 FNYEAQ. V was shortened by 1 base and J by 3 bases, with 15 bases between the two germline ends. CDR3 sequence: CASSLGPGLMEETQYF. CDR3 bases: TGTGCCAGCAGCTTAGGCCCGGGACTTATGGAAGAGACCCAGTACTTC.

The table lists this clone with a few counts. The chain has TRBV19 and TRBJ2-7; a possible D gene is TRBD1 (6 bases). The CDR3 covers 14 residues. The V end was cut by 1 base, the J end by 6 bases, with 13 bases between. CDR1 and CDR2 from the germline V gene are LNHDA and SQIVND (reference sequence). The CDR3 DNA reads TGTGCCAGTAGTATAGCCAGGGGTGTATTCGAGCAGTACTTC. This translates into CASSIARGVFEQYF.

This clone was counted only a few times. The J gene is TRBJ2-6, the V gene TRBV27; D perhaps matches TRBD1 (6 bases). The CDR3 contains 16 residues. Germline V gene sequence: CDR1 MNHEY, CDR2 SMNVEV (reference sequence). The germline V and J ends were trimmed by 3 bases and 0 bases, with 9 bases remaining between them. This CDR3 is CASSFGQISGANVLTF. The CDR3 coding sequence is TGTGCCAGCAGTTTTGGACAGATCTCTGGGGCCAACGTCCTGACTTTC.

This clone has more than one count but fewer than ten. The chain uses TRBV13 and TRBJ2-7; D is uncertain. V lost 4 bases, J lost 1 base, and 14 bases lay in between. Germline V gene lookup returns CDR1 PRHDT and CDR2 FYEKMQ (reference sequence). The CDR3 sequence is 15 residues long. The CDR3 DNA sequence: TGTGCCAGCAGCTCCCTCGGTTCACCATCCTACGAGCAGTACTTC. Translation: CASSSLGSPSYEQYF.

This clone appeared a few times. The V and J genes are TRBV11-2 and TRBJ2-1, with D maybe TRBD2 (5 bases). Germline assignment: CDR1 SGHAT and CDR2 FQNNGV. Trimming removed 5 bases at V and 6 bases at J, with 17 bases between. There are 15 residues in the CDR3. The CDR3 DNA is TGTGCCAGCAGCCTACAGCGGATGGCCATCAATGAGCAGTTCTTC. Translated, it gives CASSLQRMAINEQFF.

A few counts support this clone. The rearrangement joins TRBV29-1 to TRBJ1-1; 9 positions match TRBD1. J gave up 5 bases and V 4 bases, and 8 bases lay outside the gene matches. Germline V CDR1 and CDR2: SQVTM, ANQGSEA. This CDR3 spans 14 amino acids. The chain's CDR3 is CSVGQDRGSTEAFF. The DNA for the CDR3 is TGCAGCGTTGGGCAGGACAGGGGATCAACTGAAGCTTTCTTT.

V and J are TRBV9 and TRBJ2-7, with a tentative D call TRBD2 (5 bases). In germline, CDR1 is SGDLS, CDR2 YYNGEE. There are 15 residues in the CDR3. Between the trimmed V and J ends, which lost 4 bases and 0 bases, there was a span of 14 bases. This chain's CDR3 is CASSPHPGLSYEQYF. CDR3 nucleotides: TGTGCCAGCAGCCCCCACCCAGGACTCTCCTACGAGCAGTACTTC. Supplemented by reference TRBV9 and TRBJ2-7, the full variable domain reads DSGVTQTPKHLITATGQRVTLRCSPRSGDLSVYWYQQSLDQGLQFLIQYYNGEERAKGNILERFSAQQFPDLHSELNLSSLELGDSALYFCASSPHPGLSYEQYFGPGTRLTVT.

The chain has TRBV5-1 and TRBJ2-6, with TRBD1 matching over 8 bases. Germline CDR1 and CDR2: SGHRS and YFSETQ. The CDR3 sequence is 18 residues long. J was trimmed by 0 bases and V by 0 bases; bases with no gene match: 5. CDR3 in DNA: TGCGCCAGCAGCTTGGGCCAGGGGGCCTTCTCTGGGGCCAACGTCCTGACTTTC. Translated, it gives CASSLGQGAFSGANVLTF.

This clone was counted between two and nine times. The chain carries TRBV7-9 and TRBJ2-6; TRBD1 agrees at 7 bases. CDR1 and CDR2 from the germline V gene are SEHNR and FQNEAQ (reference sequence). The CDR3 has 17 amino acids. V lost 5 bases to trimming and J lost 2 bases; unmatched junction nucleotides: 9. For the CDR3, the DNA is TGTGCCAGCAGCCTCTGGACAGGCTCCACTGGGGCCAACGTCCTGACTTTC. This sequence encodes CASSLWTGSTGANVLTF. Combining the CDR3 with reference TRBV7-9 and TRBJ2-6 gives the whole variable domain DTGVSQNPRHKITKRGQNVTFRCDPISEHNRLYWYRQTLGQGPEFLTYFQNEAQLEKSRLLSDRFSAERPKGSFSTLEIQRTEQGDSAMYLCASSLWTGSTGANVLTFGAGSRLTVL.

This clone has more than one count but fewer than ten. The chain combines TRBV5-1 with TRBJ2-7; D unresolved. The germline CDR1 and CDR2 sequences are SGHRS and YFSETQ. The CDR3 runs to 15 residues. Trimming shortened V by 5 bases and J by 0 bases, and 15 bases separated the two germline ends. Here the CDR3 reads CASRYLQASSYEQYF. CDR3 bases: TGCGCCAGCAGGTATTTGCAGGCGAGCTCCTACGAGCAGTACTTC. The full variable domain, its missing parts supplied by reference TRBV5-1 and TRBJ2-7, is KAGVTQTPRYLIKTRGQQVTLSCSPISGHRSVSWYQQTPGQGLQFLFEYFSETQRNKGNFPGRFSGRQFSNSRSEMNVSTLELGDSALYLCASRYLQASSYEQYFGPGTRLTVT.

There are a few counts of this clone. The chain couples TRBV7-8 to TRBJ1-3; possibly TRBD1 for D (5 bases). The germline V and J ends were trimmed by 5 bases and 0 bases, with 14 bases remaining between them. CDR3 length equals 16 residues. Germline-derived CDR1 and CDR2 are SGHVS and FQNEAQ. In DNA form, the CDR3 reads TGTGCCAGCAGCAGCGCGGGGCTCTTCTCTGGAAACACCATATATTTT. Its translation: CASSSAGLFSGNTIYF.

This clone was seen repeatedly, ten times or more. The J gene is TRBJ2-1, the V gene TRBV29-1, with a weak D call TRBD2 (6 bases). V lost 7 bases, J lost 4 bases, and 11 bases lay in between. This CDR3 has 12 residues. Germline V lookup: CDR1 SQVTM, CDR2 ANQGSEA. CDR3 sequence reads: CSADYRYNEQFF. The CDR3 DNA follows: TGCAGCGCGGACTATCGGTACAATGAGCAGTTCTTC.

This chain connects TRBV25-1 to TRBJ1-5; no definite D call. Germline V gene lookup returns CDR1 MGHDK and CDR2 SYGVNS. Trimming took off 3 bases at V and 5 bases at J, with 8 bases between the two ends. The CDR3 has 13 residues. CDR3 region: CASSDAGDQPQHF. The CDR3 DNA reads as TGTGCCAGCAGTGATGCCGGGGATCAGCCCCAGCATTTT. The full variable domain, rest sourced from reference TRBV25-1 and TRBJ1-5, is EADIYQTPRYLVIGTGKKITLECSQTMGHDKMYWYQQDPGMELHLIHYSYGVNSTEKGDLSSESTVSRIRTEHFPLTLESARPSHTSQYLCASSDAGDQPQHFGDGTRLSIL.

This sequence joins TRBV11-3 and TRBJ2-3, with unresolved D. The CDR3 has 13 residues. V lost 0 bases and J 6 bases, leaving 7 bases between the germline ends. The germline V gene encodes CDR1 SGHNT and CDR2 YENEEA. CDR3 loop: CASSLDEPDTQYF. DNA for the CDR3: TGTGCCAGCAGCTTAGATGAGCCGGATACGCAGTATTTT. Full variable domain (remainder filled in from reference TRBV11-3 and TRBJ2-3): EAGVVQSPRYKIIEKKQPVAFWCNPISGHNTLYWYLQNLGQGPELLIRYENEEAVDDSQLPKDRFSAERLKGVDSTLKIQPAELGDSAVYLCASSLDEPDTQYFGPGTRLTVL.

In this sample, this clone turned up a few times. The J gene is TRBJ2-6, the V gene TRBV28; D ambiguous. The germline CDR1 and CDR2 sequences are MDHEN and SYDVKM. This CDR3 contains 15 residues. The V and J ends lost 3 bases and 0 bases respectively, with 6 bases between them. CDR3 sequence reads: CASSFGLSGANVLTF. The CDR3 nucleotides are TGTGCCAGCAGTTTTGGCCTCTCTGGGGCCAACGTCCTGACTTTC.

The chain is built from TRBV28 and TRBJ1-2; 8 bases are shared with TRBD1. The CDR3 totals 16 residues. V was clipped by 4 bases and J by 6 bases; unmatched bases: 13. Germline CDR1 reads MDHEN; CDR2 reads SYDVKM. This chain's CDR3 is CASSSSEYRGSDGYTF. The CDR3 nucleotides are TGTGCCAGCAGTTCTTCCGAATACAGGGGGTCAGATGGCTACACCTTC.

A few counts support this clone. The rearrangement links TRBV7-9 to TRBJ2-7; no definite D call. CDR3 length: 14 residues. V was cut by 0 bases and J by 3 bases, with 9 bases left in between. Germline V CDR1 and CDR2: SEHNR, FQNEAQ (reference sequence). CDR3 nucleotide sequence: TGTGCCAGCAGCTTAGCCGCGCCGAACTACGAGCAGTACTTC. It translates to CASSLAAPNYEQYF.

This clone turned up a few times. The chain joins TRBV6-6 to TRBJ1-1, with D possibly TRBD1 on 6 matching bases. The CDR3 totals 14 residues. The germline V gene encodes CDR1 MNHNY and CDR2 SVGAGI (reference sequence). V lost 8 bases to trimming and J lost 1 base, with 14 bases between them. The CDR3 protein is CASRRGGANTEAFF. DNA of the CDR3: TGTGCCAGCCGTAGGGGGGGAGCGAACACTGAAGCTTTCTTT.

The chain is built from TRBV7-2 and TRBJ2-2; TRBD1 agrees at 8 bases. The CDR3 has 15 residues. The V gene end was trimmed by 5 bases and the J gene end by 0 bases; junction bases not matched to a gene: 2. Germline V gene lookup returns CDR1 SGHTA and CDR2 FQGNSA. CDR3 DNA sequence: TGTGCCAGCAGCCAGGGACAGGCGAACACCGGGGAGCTGTTTTTT. Translation: CASSQGQANTGELFF.

The genes are TRBV5-1 and TRBJ1-2; 7 nucleotides match TRBD1. Germline V lookup: CDR1 SGHRS, CDR2 YFSETQ. The V gene end was trimmed by 3 bases and the J gene end by 4 bases; junction bases not matched to a gene: 9. This CDR3 has 15 amino acids. DNA for the CDR3: TGCGCCAGCAGCTCGCAAGCGACAGGGCCCTATGGCTACACCTTC. Translating gives CASSSQATGPYGYTF.

This clone was found a few times. The chain recombines TRBV5-1 with TRBJ1-1, with D possibly matching TRBD1 (6 bases). V was trimmed by 4 bases and J by 3 bases, leaving 13 bases between them. The CDR3 has 14 residues. Germline-derived CDR1 and CDR2 are SGHRS and YFSETQ. This chain's CDR3 is CASSPDSLDTEAFF. In DNA form, the CDR3 reads TGCGCCAGCAGCCCGGACAGCCTTGACACTGAAGCTTTCTTT.

The chain carries TRBV7-6 and TRBJ1-1; possibly TRBD1 for D (5 bases). Germline CDR1 and CDR2: SGHVS and FNYEAQ. Trimming cost V 2 bases and J 0 bases, with 7 bases left between them. The CDR3 totals 14 residues. CDR3 loop: CASSLSRVNTEAFF. In nucleotides, the CDR3 is TGTGCCAGCAGCTTATCCAGGGTGAACACTGAAGCTTTCTTT.

As DNA, the CDR3 is TGTGCCAGCGCGCCGGGACAGAGTGCTGGCTACACCTTC. It specifies CASAPGQSAGYTF. The V call is TRBV5-6, the J call TRBJ1-2; 7 bases agree with TRBD1. V was clipped by 7 bases and J by 7 bases; unmatched bases: 10. CDR3 length equals 13 residues. CDR1 is SGHDT, CDR2 YYEEEE, per germline.

The rearrangement joins TRBV30 to TRBJ2-3; no clear D gene. This CDR3 has 13 amino acids. Trimming removed 1 base from V and 4 bases from J, with 9 bases in between. The germline CDR1 and CDR2 sequences are GTSNPN and SVGIG (reference sequence). CDR3 sequence: CAWSDRRADTQYF. The CDR3 DNA sequence: TGTGCCTGGAGTGACCGCCGGGCAGATACGCAGTATTTT.